There are a few counts of the clone carrying this T cell receptor (beta chain). Repertoires were generated with immunoSEQ multiplex PCR, while TCRdb's copy carries only in-frame clones and drops some. The repertoire consists of about 150,000 clones, with 80% occurring once and the leading ten covering 5%. The record originates from a study of blood T cell repertoires in COVID-19. For the study at large: Material from acute and convalescent COVID-19 was sourced from the United States, Italy and Spain.

Trimming shortened V by 8 bases and J by 6 bases, and 7 bases separated the two germline ends. The CDR3 is 10 residues long. The sequence came from a woman aged 45-59 years with acute or convalescent COVID-19. Sequencing used peripheral blood. V usage is TRBV6-7 and J usage is TRBJ1-2; no clear D gene. TRBV6-7 is filed as an ORF, its function uncertain. CDR3 DNA sequence: TGTGCCAGCCTACGGGATGGCTACACCTTC. Amino acids: CASLRDGYTF.